The 3 T cell receptor beta chains below come from one sample, sequenced in a study of PD-L1 blockade in urothelial cancer. Measured with immunoSEQ multiplex PCR; TCRdb has only the in-frame clones, and not every one. This sample carries around 45,000 clones, approximately 90% of them seen once, and the ten largest clones take 13% to 15%. The material was PBMCs, obtained around atezolizumab (anti-PD-L1) treatment. Receptors originate from a woman aged 60 to 75 with urothelial cancer.

This chain links TRBV19 with TRBJ2-7; TRBD1 matches at 11 bases. Germline lookup yields CDR1 LNHDA and CDR2 SQIVND (reference sequence). The CDR3 has 14 amino acids. The ends lost 5 bases at V and 0 bases at J; junction bases unmatched: 0. CDR3 amino acids: CASSGTGGSYEQYF. The DNA for the CDR3 is TGTGCCAGTAGTGGGACAGGGGGCTCCTACGAGCAGTACTTC.

J is TRBJ2-2 and V is TRBV4-3; 10 nucleotides line up with TRBD2. J gave up 3 bases and V 4 bases, and 11 bases lay outside the gene matches. The CDR3 sequence is 18 residues long. The germline V gene has CDR1 LGHNA and CDR2 YSLEER. CDR3 coding DNA: TGCGCCAGCAGCCCAGTGACCAGCGGGAGGGCCTACACCGGGGAGCTGTTTTTT. Translation: CASSPVTSGRAYTGELFF.

The V gene is TRBV6-5, the J gene TRBJ1-6; 9 nucleotides line up with TRBD1. The CDR3 consists of 14 residues. J was trimmed by 10 bases and V by 6 bases; bases with no gene match: 7. The germline gives CDR1 MNHEY, CDR2 SVGAGI. As DNA, the CDR3 is TGTGCCAGCAGGTCGGACAGGGGAGGATCACCCCTCCACTTT. The encoded protein is CASRSDRGGSPLHF.